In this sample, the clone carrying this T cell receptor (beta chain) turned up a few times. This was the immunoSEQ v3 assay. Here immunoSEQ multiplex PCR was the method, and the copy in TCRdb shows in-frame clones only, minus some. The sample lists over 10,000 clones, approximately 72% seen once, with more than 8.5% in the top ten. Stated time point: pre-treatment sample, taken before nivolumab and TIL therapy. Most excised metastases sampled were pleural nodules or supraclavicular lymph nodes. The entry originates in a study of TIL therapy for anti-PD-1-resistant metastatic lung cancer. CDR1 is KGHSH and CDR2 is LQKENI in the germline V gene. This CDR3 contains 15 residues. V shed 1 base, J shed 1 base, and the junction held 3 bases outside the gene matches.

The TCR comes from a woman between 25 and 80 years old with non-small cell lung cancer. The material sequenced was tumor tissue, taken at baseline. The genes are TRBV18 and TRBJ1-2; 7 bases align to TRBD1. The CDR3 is CASSPLRDSNYGYTF. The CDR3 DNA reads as TGTGCCAGCTCACCACTCCGGGACAGTAACTATGGCTACACCTTC. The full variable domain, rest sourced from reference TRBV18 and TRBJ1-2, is NAGVMQNPRHLVRRRGQEARLRCSPMKGHSHVYWYRQLPEEGLKFMVYLQKENIIDESGMPKERFSAEFPKEGPSILRIQQVVRGDSAAYFCASSPLRDSNYGYTFGSGTRLTVV.